This T cell receptor beta chain was recorded in a study of T cell responses to AZD1222 COVID-19 vaccine. Comment on this clone: Its specificity is unknown.

Libraries were prepared by immunoSEQ multiplex PCR; TCRdb keeps only in-frame clonotypes and omits some of them. This sample yields around 220,000 clones, of which about 95% are seen a single time; over 1.5% belongs to the top ten. Study outcomes and limitations: Nearly half of the spike-specific TCRs reportedly recognize variant regions that carry no mutations. White British ancestry dominated among donors, who included more females, and clonal diversity was possibly underestimated. Spike-specific TCR repertoires showed rising breadth and depth after two AZD1222 doses. Dominant at 160-218 and 743-854, vaccine-associated CD4 TCRs also spanned spike.

The source of this sequence is an adult who received the MenACWY meningococcal vaccine as a control. The sequences come from peripheral blood, collected 28 days after the second dose of the MenACWY control vaccine.

Here the CDR3 DNA reads TGTGCCAGCAGCCAAGTTGCTAGCGTGGAAAAGACCCAGTACTTC. This sequence encodes CASSQVASVEKTQYF. The rearrangement joins TRBV3-1 (or the pseudogene TRBV3-2) to TRBJ2-5; TRBD2 is a possible D gene (6 bases). Germline-derived CDR1 and CDR2 are LGHDT and YNNKEL (reference sequence). Trimming stripped 1 base from V and 6 bases from J, with 15 bases between. There are 15 residues in the CDR3.